These 27 T cell receptor beta chains were sequenced from one sample in a study of T cell changes during pregnancy in multiple sclerosis. Assay used: immunoSEQ multiplex PCR; TCRdb lists only in-frame clones, some missing. The sample consists of approximately 49,000 clones, approximately 92% of them appearing once. The source material was CD4+ T cells from peripheral blood mononuclear cells, sampled in the second trimester of pregnancy. These receptors were collected from a female donor in good health, enrolled as a control in a pregnancy study.

The V gene is TRBV29-1, the J gene TRBJ2-7; D perhaps matches TRBD2 (7 bases). The CDR3 loop spans 12 amino acids. Germline V gene data show CDR1 as SQVTM and CDR2 as ANQGSEA. Trimming pared 5 bases from V and 5 bases from J, leaving 13 bases between. In DNA, the CDR3 is TGCAGCGTTTGGCAGGGGAGGGACGAGCAGTACTTC. It encodes CSVWQGRDEQYF.

This chain uses TRBV23-1 with TRBJ2-1; tentatively, D is TRBD2 (5 bases). TRBV23-1 is classed as an ORF, of uncertain function. The CDR3 has 18 residues. Between the trimmed V and J ends, which lost 4 bases and 0 bases, there was a span of 19 bases. CDR3 residues: CASSPQHGDRDSYNEQFF. CDR3 DNA sequence: TGCGCCAGCAGTCCCCAGCACGGGGATAGGGACTCCTACAATGAGCAGTTCTTC.

The V gene is TRBV6-1, the J gene TRBJ1-2; D perhaps matches TRBD1 (6 bases). Per the germline V gene, CDR1 is MNHNS and CDR2 is SASEGT. Trimming took off 4 bases at V and 8 bases at J, with 17 bases between the two ends. This CDR3 has 14 residues. CDR3 bases: TGTGCCAGCAGTGCCTGGACAGACCGGCCCGGCTACACCTTC. As protein: CASSAWTDRPGYTF.

The V call is TRBV6-1, the J call TRBJ2-3, with TRBD2 matching 7 bases. With 4 bases clipped from V and 5 bases from J, the junction kept 6 bases outside the gene matches. CDR3 length: 14 residues. In germline, CDR1 is MNHNS, CDR2 SASEGT. The chain's CDR3 is CASSALAGRDTQYF. DNA for the CDR3: TGTGCCAGCAGTGCTTTAGCGGGCCGAGATACGCAGTATTTT.

The chain combines TRBV5-5 with TRBJ2-1; D is possibly TRBD1 (5 bases). Trimming left V 0 bases short and J 2 bases short, with 12 bases between. Germline CDR1 SGHKS, CDR2 YYEKEE (reference sequence). This CDR3 spans 16 amino acids. CDR3 residues: CASSLAVTATYNEQFF. The DNA for the CDR3 is TGTGCCAGCAGCTTGGCTGTGACAGCCACCTACAATGAGCAGTTCTTC.

This clone was seen just once. The CDR3 sequence is CASSIQQHSYEQYF. CDR3 coding DNA: TGTGCCAGTAGTATCCAACAGCACTCCTACGAGCAGTACTTC. J is TRBJ2-7 and V is TRBV19; no clear D gene. Germline values: CDR1 LNHDA, CDR2 SQIVND (reference sequence). Trimming took 3 bases from V and 0 from J, leaving 9 bases between them. The CDR3 is made up of 14 amino acids.

The chain links TRBV14 to TRBJ1-2; possibly TRBD1 for D (6 bases). Germline loops: CDR1 SGHDN, CDR2 FVKESK. This CDR3 is built from 14 residues. V lost 4 bases and J 8 bases, leaving 17 bases between the germline ends. This CDR3 is CASSPDRLVRGYTF. In nucleotides, the CDR3 is TGTGCCAGCAGCCCGGACAGACTCGTACGGGGCTACACCTTC.

The chain uses TRBV11-3 and TRBJ2-1; 10 bases map to TRBD2. CDR3 length: 16 residues. Per germline, CDR1 SGHNT and CDR2 YENEEA. V shed 2 bases and J 8 bases; nucleotides not matched to a gene: 9. CDR3 bases: TGTGCCAGCAGCTTATCACTAGCGGGGCCTCGGGATGAGCAGTTCTTC. Translating gives CASSLSLAGPRDEQFF.

The chain couples TRBV7-2 to TRBJ2-7, with 13 bases that match TRBD2. CDR3 length equals 16 residues. Germline CDR1 is SGHTA and CDR2 is FQGNSA. Trimming at V came to 5 bases and at J to 7 bases, leaving 11 bases not matched to a gene. CDR3 coding DNA: TGTGCCAGCAGCCCTGGGGTCGGACTAGCGGGAGTTGAGCAGTACTTC. Its translation: CASSPGVGLAGVEQYF.

This rearrangement joins TRBV4-1 to TRBJ2-1; 10 bases agree with TRBD1. The CDR3 totals 16 residues. After removal of 3 bases from V and 7 bases from J, the junction contained 9 bases not matched to a gene. In germline, CDR1 is MGHRA, CDR2 YSYEKL. The CDR3 DNA reads TGCGCCAGCAGCCACCCGGGACAGGGGAGCAGGAATGAGCAGTTCTTC. Its translation is CASSHPGQGSRNEQFF.

J is TRBJ1-2 and V is TRBV28; 8 bases align to TRBD1. Germline loops: CDR1 MDHEN, CDR2 SYDVKM. V trimming: 6 bases; J trimming: 4 bases; junction bases outside the gene matches: 4. This CDR3 has 13 residues. CDR3 coding DNA: TGTGCCAGCAGCCAGGGACAGGCCTATGGCTACACCTTC. Translation gives CASSQGQAYGYTF.

The CDR3 DNA reads TGTGCCACCCGATCAGGGGCCCGATACTTC. Encoded protein: CATRSGARYF. The rearrangement uses TRBV19 and TRBJ2-5; maybe TRBD1 (6 bases). Per the germline V gene, CDR1 is LNHDA and CDR2 is SQIVND (reference sequence). CDR3 length: 10 residues. The V end lost 10 bases, the J end lost 14 bases, and 17 bases lay between the germline ends.

The chain links TRBV19 to TRBJ2-1, with 9 bases identical to TRBD2. CDR3 size: 18 residues. Per germline, CDR1 LNHDA and CDR2 SQIVND (reference sequence). J gave up 0 bases and V 5 bases, and 11 bases lay outside the gene matches. The CDR3 nucleotides read TGTGCCAGTAGTCGGGTAGCGGGAGTCCGTAGCTCCTACAATGAGCAGTTCTTC. Residues: CASSRVAGVRSSYNEQFF.

This chain connects TRBV28 to TRBJ1-1, with D possibly being TRBD1 (5 bases). The CDR3 extends over 12 amino acids. Germline-derived CDR1 and CDR2 are MDHEN and SYDVKM. V was pared by 8 bases and J by 4 bases, with 11 bases between. CDR3: CASLGRLTEAFF. CDR3 DNA sequence: TGTGCCAGCCTGGGGCGTCTCACTGAAGCTTTCTTT.

The gene calls are TRBV7-8 and TRBJ2-7; D may be TRBD1 (6 bases). The V end lost 5 bases, the J end lost 0 bases, and 14 bases lay between the germline ends. The CDR3 has 15 amino acids. The V gene's germline CDR1 is SGHVS and CDR2 FQNEAQ. The DNA for the CDR3 is TGTGCCAGCAGCCGGGCCCCAGGGGCCTCCTACGAGCAGTACTTC. This encodes CASSRAPGASYEQYF. Combining the CDR3 with reference TRBV7-8 and TRBJ2-7 gives the whole variable domain GAGVSQSPRYKVAKRGQDVALRCDPISGHVSLFWYQQALGQGPEFLTYFQNEAQLDKSGLPSDRFFAERPEGSVSTLKIQRTQQEDSAVYLCASSRAPGASYEQYFGPGTRLTVT.

This clone was counted a single time. The rearrangement uses TRBV2 and TRBJ1-6, with 8 positions matching TRBD1. V lost 10 bases, J lost 2 bases, and 10 bases stayed unmatched. The germline CDR1 and CDR2 sequences are SNHLY and FYNNEI. This CDR3 is 16 amino acids long. For the CDR3, the DNA is TGTGCCACTCTTCAGGGGGCGCGGACCTATAATTCACCCCTCCACTTT. This gives the protein CATLQGARTYNSPLHF.

V and J are TRBV6-5 and TRBJ2-5; 10 nucleotides align to TRBD2. The CDR3 is 14 residues long. V was clipped by 4 bases and J by 5 bases; unmatched bases: 4. Germline V CDR1 and CDR2: MNHEY, SVGAGI. The CDR3 sequence: CASSSSGSGETQYF. The CDR3 region has the DNA TGTGCCAGCAGTTCTAGCGGGAGTGGTGAGACCCAGTACTTC.

The chain couples TRBV4-3 to TRBJ2-5; D gene uncertain. Germline V gene sequence: CDR1 LGHNA, CDR2 YSLEER. Trimming removed 0 bases from V and 14 bases from J, with 16 bases in between. There are 13 residues in the CDR3. In nucleotides, the CDR3 is TGCGCCAGCAGCCAAGATATAGGAGACTCCCTATACTTC. It encodes CASSQDIGDSLYF.

This chain connects TRBV18 to TRBJ2-1; possibly TRBD2 for D (6 bases). Germline V gene lookup returns CDR1 KGHSH and CDR2 LQKENI. V lost 2 bases and J 1 base, leaving 12 bases between the germline ends. The CDR3 extends over 16 amino acids. CDR3 coding DNA: TGTGCCAGCTCACCATCGGTCGGGAGTTCCTACAATGAGCAGTTCTTC. It translates to CASSPSVGSSYNEQFF.

This chain uses TRBV30 with TRBJ1-5; D unresolved. The CDR3 has 15 amino acids. V was clipped by 3 bases and J by 3 bases, with 15 bases between them. In germline, CDR1 is GTSNPN, CDR2 SVGIG (reference sequence). The CDR3 is CAWRAAGALNQPQHF. The DNA for the CDR3 is TGTGCCTGGAGGGCCGCGGGCGCTCTCAATCAGCCCCAGCATTTT. The whole variable domain, filled in from reference TRBV30 and TRBJ1-5, reads SQTIHQWPATLVQPVGSPLSLECTVEGTSNPNLYWYRQAAGRGLQLLFYSVGIGQISSEVPQNLSASRPQDRQFILSSKKLLLSDSGFYLCAWRAAGALNQPQHFGDGTRLSIL.

V gene TRBV5-1 combines with J gene TRBJ2-5; TRBD1 aligns across 8 bases. CDR1 and CDR2 (germline): SGHRS, YFSETQ. The V and J ends lost 4 bases and 4 bases, in that order; junction bases with no gene match: 6. This CDR3 is built from 14 residues. CDR3 bases: TGCGCCAGCAGCCACGGACAGGGAGCAGAGACCCAGTACTTC. It is translated as CASSHGQGAETQYF.

DNA of the CDR3: TGTGCCAGCAGCGTAGATGGTAGCGTAGACTACGAGCAGTACTTC. Translating gives CASSVDGSVDYEQYF. The chain has TRBV9 and TRBJ2-7; weak D call: TRBD2 (5 bases). V lost 0 bases, J lost 3 bases, and 13 bases lay in between. CDR1 and CDR2 (germline): SGDLS, YYNGEE. CDR3 length: 15 amino acids.

The chain uses TRBV10-3 and TRBJ1-2; D might be TRBD1 (6 bases). In germline, CDR1 is ENHRY, CDR2 SYGVKD. CDR3 length equals 12 residues. Trimming removed 10 bases at V and 5 bases at J, with 14 bases between. The CDR3 here is CATRQDTYGYTF. Written as DNA, the CDR3 is TGTGCCACCAGACAGGATACGTATGGCTACACCTTC.

This clone was counted a few times. The chain recombines TRBV5-4 with TRBJ1-1; D uncertain. The germline CDR1 and CDR2 sequences are SGHNT and YYREEE (reference sequence). Between the trimmed V and J ends, which lost 1 base and 0 bases, there was a span of 7 bases. This CDR3 has 14 residues. The CDR3 coding sequence is TGTGCCAGCAGCTTGTACACTATGAACACTGAAGCTTTCTTT. This gives the protein CASSLYTMNTEAFF.

This chain uses TRBV28 with TRBJ1-1, with a tentative D call TRBD1 (6 bases). This CDR3 comprises 16 residues. CDR1 is MDHEN and CDR2 is SYDVKM in the germline V gene. The germline V and J ends were trimmed by 4 bases and 1 base, with 16 bases remaining between them. DNA for the CDR3: TGTGCCAGCAGTTACCTCACAGGGAAAGGGAACACTGAAGCTTTCTTT. The encoded protein is CASSYLTGKGNTEAFF.

The chain uses TRBV5-4 and TRBJ2-3; possible D gene TRBD1, 5 bases. Germline V gives CDR1 SGHNT, CDR2 YYREEE (reference sequence). The CDR3 sequence is 16 residues long. With 4 bases removed from V and 3 bases from J, the gap between germline ends came to 18 bases. The CDR3 region is CASSPIAGSRTDTQYF. The CDR3 region has the DNA TGTGCCAGCAGCCCGATAGCAGGGTCCCGGACAGATACGCAGTATTTT. The whole variable domain, remainder taken from reference TRBV5-4 and TRBJ2-3, is ETGVTQSPTHLIKTRGQQVTLRCSSQSGHNTVSWYQQALGQGPQFIFQYYREEENGRGNFPPRFSGLQFPNYSSELNVNALELDDSALYLCASSPIAGSRTDTQYFGPGTRLTVL.

The V call is TRBV4-1, the J call TRBJ2-1; the match to TRBD2 covers 11 bases. Germline V CDR1 and CDR2: MGHRA, YSYEKL. With 4 bases clipped from V and 4 bases from J, the junction kept 9 bases outside the gene matches. The CDR3 is 17 amino acids. The CDR3 loop reads CASSPRTSGPDYNEQFF. The CDR3 nucleotides read TGCGCCAGCAGCCCCCGGACTAGCGGGCCCGATTACAATGAGCAGTTCTTC.